Listed below are T cell receptor beta chains from one sample, sequenced in a study of post-analysis software for immune sequencing data. TCRdb re-called the PCR reads with MiXCR, one entry per CDR3 protein. Of 150,000 or so distinct CDR3 sequences in the sample, under 40% are singletons; the top ten hold about 26%. Sequencing was performed on blood, taken after autologous hematopoietic stem cell transplantation. The receptors originated from a girl aged 5-17 years with multiple sclerosis. Each CDR3 is given with its conserved first and last residue. The D gene is left open where the match is weak. Clone size, where shown, is once, few, many, or a class for clones that have expanded.

>TRBV15|TRBJ1-2|.|.
CATSRDWRFLNYGYTF
TGTGCCACCAGCAGAGATTGGCGGTTCCTTAACTATGGCTACACCTTC
>TRBV5-1|TRBJ2-7|.|few
CASRPDTAAGEQYF
TGCGCCAGCAGACCCGATACTGCCGCGGGCGAGCAGTACTTC
>TRBV7-2|TRBJ1-1|TRBD1|.
CASSVQGWSTEAFF
TGTGCCAGCAGCGTACAGGGGTGGAGCACTGAAGCTTTCTTT
>TRBV29-1|TRBJ2-3|.|few
CSVEFIGVADTQYF
TGCAGCGTTGAATTTATTGGGGTTGCAGATACGCAGTATTTT
>TRBV5-8|TRBJ1-2|.|.
CASSLSIRNNYGYTF
TGTGCCAGCAGCTTGTCGATACGGAATAACTATGGCTACACCTTC
>TRBV6-5|TRBJ2-5|.|many
CASSRPGDQGETQYF
TGTGCCAGCAGCCGACCAGGTGACCAGGGGGAGACCCAGTACTTC
>TRBV6-2/TRBV6-3|TRBJ2-1|TRBD1|many
CASSATGPYNEQFF
TGTGCCAGCAGTGCGACAGGGCCCTACAATGAGCAGTTCTTC
>TRBV12-3/TRBV12-4|TRBJ1-6|TRBD1|many
CASLPSGTGSNSPLHF
TGTGCCAGCCTTCCTTCCGGGACAGGCTCCAATTCACCCCTCCACTTT
>TRBV28|TRBJ2-7|.|few
CASSWEQVPYEQYF
TGTGCCAGCAGTTGGGAGCAGGTCCCCTACGAGCAGTACTTC
>TRBV28|TRBJ2-7|.|.
CASSFLGNSYEQYF
TGTGCCAGCAGTTTCTTGGGCAATTCCTACGAGCAGTACTTC
>TRBV28|TRBJ2-1|TRBD2|few
CASSWTSRIGEQFF
TGTGCCAGCAGTTGGACTAGTAGGATTGGTGAGCAGTTCTTC
>TRBV28|TRBJ2-7|.|few
CASSSVSLALSYEQYF
TGTGCCAGCAGTTCCGTCTCACTAGCCCTATCCTACGAGCAGTACTTC
>TRBV5-1|TRBJ2-1|.|.
CASSLSEGWGQFF
TGCGCCAGCAGCTTGTCAGAGGGCTGGGGGCAGTTCTTC
>TRBV27|TRBJ2-3|TRBD2|.
CASTPGTSGTDTQYF
TGTGCCAGCACCCCCGGGACTAGTGGCACAGATACGCAGTATTTT
>TRBV29-1|TRBJ2-5|.|few
CSARLGGETQYF
TGCAGCGCCCGATTGGGGGGAGAGACCCAGTACTTC
>TRBV28|TRBJ2-7|TRBD2|.
CASSLSGGGSYEQYF
TGTGCCAGCAGTTTAAGCGGGGGCGGGAGTTACGAGCAGTACTTC
>TRBV20-1|TRBJ2-1|.|many
CSAREGAAARFEQFF
TGCAGTGCTAGAGAAGGGGCTGCGGCGCGGTTTGAGCAGTTCTTC
>TRBV28|TRBJ2-4|.|once
CATNGWASIQYF
TGTGCCACCAACGGGTGGGCAAGCATTCAGTACTTC
>TRBV12-3/TRBV12-4|TRBJ1-5|.|few
CASAIQGGNQPQHF
TGTGCCAGCGCTATACAGGGTGGCAATCAGCCCCAGCATTTT
>TRBV6-6|TRBJ2-3|TRBD2|.
CASSYQGLAGTDTQYF
TGTGCCAGCAGTTACCAGGGACTAGCGGGCACAGATACGCAGTATTTT
>TRBV10-2|TRBJ2-4|.|.
CASSEPAGTKNIQYF
TGCGCCAGCAGTGAGCCCGCCGGGACCAAAAACATTCAGTACTTC
>TRBV7-3|TRBJ2-5|TRBD2|.
CASSLKGGASGLGETQYF
TGTGCCAGCAGCTTAAAGGGGGGTGCTAGCGGGCTGGGAGAGACCCAGTACTTC
>TRBV7-6|TRBJ2-7|TRBD2|few
CASSLARGGSYEQYF
TGTGCCAGCAGCTTAGCGCGAGGCGGGAGCTACGAGCAGTACTTC
>TRBV3-1|TRBJ2-7|.|many
CASSPRQGSYEQYF
TGTGCCAGCAGCCCTCGACAAGGCAGCTACGAGCAGTACTTC
>TRBV12-3/TRBV12-4|TRBJ2-1|.|.
CASSFTGYNEQFF
TGTGCCAGCAGTTTCACAGGGTACAATGAGCAGTTCTTC
>TRBV6-6|TRBJ2-7|TRBD1|few
CASSYRRTGPPYEQYF
TGTGCCAGCAGTTACAGAAGGACAGGGCCACCATACGAGCAGTACTTC
>TRBV2|TRBJ2-1|.|.
CASSGFNEQFF
TGTGCCAGCAGTGGCTTTAATGAGCAGTTCTTC
>TRBV10-3|TRBJ2-7|TRBD2|few
CAIQVGREGPRSEQYF
TGTGCCATCCAGGTCGGGCGGGAGGGGCCTCGAAGCGAGCAGTACTTC
>TRBV12-3/TRBV12-4|TRBJ1-2|.|.
CASSPDVPVGYTF
TGTGCCAGCAGTCCCGACGTCCCCGTCGGCTACACCTTC
>TRBV7-2|TRBJ1-2|.|.
CASSPTKVYTF
TGTGCCAGCAGCCCTACCAAAGTGTACACCTTC
>TRBV5-8|TRBJ2-1|.|few
CASSWGAEGNEQFF
TGTGCCAGCAGCTGGGGCGCGGAGGGTAATGAGCAGTTCTTC
>TRBV9|TRBJ2-5|.|.
CASSVGEFKTQYF
TGTGCCAGCAGCGTAGGTGAGTTCAAGACCCAGTACTTC
>TRBV25-1|TRBJ2-2|.|.
CASSDLGTLTGELFF
TGTGCCAGCAGCGATCTCGGGACCCTCACCGGGGAGCTGTTTTTT
>TRBV10-3|TRBJ2-3|TRBD2|.
CAISEPGLAGGDTDTQYF
TGTGCCATCAGTGAGCCGGGACTAGCGGGAGGTGACACAGATACGCAGTATTTT
>TRBV7-9|TRBJ2-1|.|few
CASSFVTGIDNEQFF
TGTGCCAGCAGCTTCGTAACAGGGATTGACAATGAGCAGTTCTTC
>TRBV30|TRBJ1-2|.|.
CAWSLPWGLGSARGYTF
TGTGCCTGGAGTCTCCCTTGGGGGCTTGGAAGCGCGCGTGGCTACACCTTC
>TRBV29-1|TRBJ2-5|.|many
CSASGETQYF
TGCAGTGCCTCGGGTGAGACCCAGTACTTC
>TRBV6-1|TRBJ2-7|.|.
CASSPGLSEQYF
TGTGCCAGCAGCCCGGGACTCTCGGAGCAGTACTTC
>TRBV29-1|TRBJ2-7|TRBD1|.
CSVAPGTGDYEQYF
TGCAGCGTTGCACCCGGGACAGGGGACTACGAGCAGTACTTC
>TRBV4-3|TRBJ2-4|.|.
CASSLRHLAKNIQYF
TGCGCCAGCAGCCTCCGACATTTAGCCAAAAACATTCAGTACTTC
>TRBV27|TRBJ2-7|.|.
CASCIGPGNEQYF
TGTGCCAGCTGTATAGGGCCAGGGAACGAGCAGTACTTC
>TRBV6-2/TRBV6-3|TRBJ2-3|.|few
CASSYVGSTDTQYF
TGTGCCAGCAGTTACGTAGGCAGCACAGATACGCAGTATTTT
>TRBV7-2|TRBJ1-5|TRBD1|.
CASSLGTGSYQPQHF
TGTGCCAGCAGCTTAGGGACAGGGTCTTATCAGCCCCAGCATTTT
>TRBV20-1|TRBJ2-7|.|many
CSAIVSGYEQYF
TGCAGTGCTATCGTCAGCGGCTACGAGCAGTACTTC
>TRBV20-1|TRBJ2-3|.|.
CSARDRPHSSTDTQYF
TGCAGTGCTAGAGATCGACCTCACTCTAGCACAGATACGCAGTATTTT
>TRBV7-9|TRBJ2-7|.|.
CASSLDMGGNEQYF
TGTGCCAGCAGCTTAGATATGGGAGGTAATGAGCAGTACTTC
>TRBV12-3/TRBV12-4|TRBJ2-5|.|.
CASSKWGGQGTQYF
TGTGCCAGCAGTAAATGGGGGGGCCAAGGGACCCAGTACTTC
>TRBV4-1|TRBJ2-1|TRBD2|.
CASSPSGTSGSHYNEQFF
TGCGCCAGCAGCCCATCGGGGACTAGCGGGAGCCATTACAATGAGCAGTTCTTC
>TRBV5-1|TRBJ2-1|TRBD2|.
CAGSLGRGRAFGEQFF
TGCGCCGGCAGCTTGGGTCGCGGGAGGGCCTTTGGTGAGCAGTTCTTC
>TRBV11-3|TRBJ1-2|.|few
CASSSAGLLSPLYGYTF
TGTGCCAGCAGCTCGGCCGGACTTCTCTCGCCCCTCTATGGCTACACCTTC
>TRBV29-1|TRBJ1-2|.|.
CSALHEGGYGYTF
TGCAGCGCCCTGCATGAGGGGGGGTATGGCTACACCTTC
>TRBV4-3|TRBJ1-6|.|many
CASSQGAHGDGYSPLHF
TGCGCCAGCAGCCAAGGTGCACACGGGGATGGGTATTCACCCCTCCACTTT
>TRBV28|TRBJ1-1|.|.
CARSARTGRRAEAFF
TGTGCCCGCAGTGCCCGAACAGGGCGGAGGGCTGAAGCTTTCTTT
>TRBV28|TRBJ1-2|.|.
CASSPHKNYGYTF
TGTGCCAGCAGCCCGCATAAAAACTATGGCTACACCTTC
>TRBV7-6|TRBJ1-1|TRBD1|once
CASSPQPGGNEAFF
TGTGCCAGCAGCCCTCAACCAGGGGGCAATGAAGCTTTCTTT
>TRBV6-5|TRBJ1-5|TRBD1|few
CASSVGQGPQPQHF
TGTGCCAGCAGTGTGGGACAGGGACCCCAGCCCCAGCATTTT